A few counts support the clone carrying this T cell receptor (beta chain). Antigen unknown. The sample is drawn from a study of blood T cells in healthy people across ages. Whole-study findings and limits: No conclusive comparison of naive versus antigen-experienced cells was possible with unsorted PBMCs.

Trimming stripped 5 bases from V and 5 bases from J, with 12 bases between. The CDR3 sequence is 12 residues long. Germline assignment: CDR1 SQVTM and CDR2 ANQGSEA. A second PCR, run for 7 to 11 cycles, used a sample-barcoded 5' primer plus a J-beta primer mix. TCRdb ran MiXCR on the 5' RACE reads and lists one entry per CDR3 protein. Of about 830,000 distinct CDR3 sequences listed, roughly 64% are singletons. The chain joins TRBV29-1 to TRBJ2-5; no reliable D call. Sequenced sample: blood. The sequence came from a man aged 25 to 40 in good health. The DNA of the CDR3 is TGCAGCGTTTCGGATGCGGATGAGACCCAGTACTTC. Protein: CSVSDADETQYF.